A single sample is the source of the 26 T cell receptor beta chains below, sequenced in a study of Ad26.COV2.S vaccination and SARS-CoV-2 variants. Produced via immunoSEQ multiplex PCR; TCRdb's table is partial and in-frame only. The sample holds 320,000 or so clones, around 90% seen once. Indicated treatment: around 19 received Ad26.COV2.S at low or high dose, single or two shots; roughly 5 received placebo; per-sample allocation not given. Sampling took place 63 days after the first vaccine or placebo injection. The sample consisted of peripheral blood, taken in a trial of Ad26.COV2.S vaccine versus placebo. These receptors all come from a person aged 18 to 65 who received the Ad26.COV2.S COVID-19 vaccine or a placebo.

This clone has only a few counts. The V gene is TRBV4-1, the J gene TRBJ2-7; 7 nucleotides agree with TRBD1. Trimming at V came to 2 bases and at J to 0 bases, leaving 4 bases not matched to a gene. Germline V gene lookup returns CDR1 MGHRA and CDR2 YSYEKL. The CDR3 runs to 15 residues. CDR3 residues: CASSQSTGVSYEQYF. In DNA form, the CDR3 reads TGCGCCAGCAGCCAATCCACAGGGGTCTCCTACGAGCAGTACTTC.

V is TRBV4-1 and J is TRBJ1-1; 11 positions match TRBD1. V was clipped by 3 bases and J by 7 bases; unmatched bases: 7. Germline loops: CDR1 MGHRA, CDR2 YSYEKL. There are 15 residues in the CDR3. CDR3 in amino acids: CASSHPGQGVYEAFF. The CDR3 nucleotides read TGCGCCAGCAGCCATCCGGGACAGGGGGTCTATGAAGCTTTCTTT.

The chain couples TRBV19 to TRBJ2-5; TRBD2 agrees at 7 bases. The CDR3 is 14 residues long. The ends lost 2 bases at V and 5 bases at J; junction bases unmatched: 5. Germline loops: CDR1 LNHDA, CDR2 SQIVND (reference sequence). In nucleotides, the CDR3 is TGTGCCAGTAGTATAACGGGCGGGGGTGAGACCCAGTACTTC. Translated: CASSITGGGETQYF.

The CDR3 bases are TGTGCCAGCAGCTTAGATGGGGTGACTGAAGCTTTCTTT. Amino acid sequence: CASSLDGVTEAFF. The chain combines TRBV7-9 with TRBJ1-1, with unresolved D. Germline lookup yields CDR1 SEHNR and CDR2 FQNEAQ (reference sequence). The CDR3 length is 13 residues. V was cut by 1 base and J by 5 bases, with 8 bases left in between.

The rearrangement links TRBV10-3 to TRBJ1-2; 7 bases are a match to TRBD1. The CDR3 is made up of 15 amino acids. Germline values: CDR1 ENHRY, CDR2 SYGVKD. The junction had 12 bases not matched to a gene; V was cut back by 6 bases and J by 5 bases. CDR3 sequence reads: CAIRVRQGAEYGYTF. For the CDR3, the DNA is TGTGCCATCAGGGTGCGACAGGGAGCCGAGTATGGCTACACCTTC.

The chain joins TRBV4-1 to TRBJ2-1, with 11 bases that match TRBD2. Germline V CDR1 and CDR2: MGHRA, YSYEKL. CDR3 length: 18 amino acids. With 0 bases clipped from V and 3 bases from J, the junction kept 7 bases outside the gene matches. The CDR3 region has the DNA TGCGCCAGCAGCCAAGATCTCGGGCTAGCGGGGGGCTACAATGAGCAGTTCTTC. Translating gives CASSQDLGLAGGYNEQFF.

The CDR3 DNA reads as TGTGCCAGCAGCTTGTGGGACAGGGAAAAAATAGAGCAGTACGTC. Its translation: CASSLWDREKIEQYV. V usage is TRBV5-5 and J usage is TRBJ2-7, with 9 positions matching TRBD1. V lost 1 base and J lost 7; bases outside the gene matches: 9. The CDR3 totals 15 residues. Germline V gene sequence: CDR1 SGHKS, CDR2 YYEKEE (reference sequence).

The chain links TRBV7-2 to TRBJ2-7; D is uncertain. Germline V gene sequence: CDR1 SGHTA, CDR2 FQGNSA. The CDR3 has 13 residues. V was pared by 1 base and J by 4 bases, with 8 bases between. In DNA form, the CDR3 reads TGTGCCAGCAGCTTAGGGGGATATTACGAGCAGTACTTC. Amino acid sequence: CASSLGGYYEQYF.

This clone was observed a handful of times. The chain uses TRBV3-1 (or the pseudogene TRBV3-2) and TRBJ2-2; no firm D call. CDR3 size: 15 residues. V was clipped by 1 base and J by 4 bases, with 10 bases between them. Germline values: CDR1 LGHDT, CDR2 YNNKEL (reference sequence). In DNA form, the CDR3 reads TGTGCCAGCAGCCAAGGAGGAACAGTCACCGGGGAGCTGTTTTTT. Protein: CASSQGGTVTGELFF.

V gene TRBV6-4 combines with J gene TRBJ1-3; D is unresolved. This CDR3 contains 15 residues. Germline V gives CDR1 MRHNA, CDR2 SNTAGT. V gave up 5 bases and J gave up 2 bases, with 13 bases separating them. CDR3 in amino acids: CASSYSADAGNTIYF. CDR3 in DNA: TGTGCCAGCAGTTATAGTGCAGACGCTGGAAACACCATATATTTT.

The DNA of the CDR3 is TGTGCCAGTAGTCACTCGACAGGGGGGAACACTGAAGCTTTCTTT. Amino acids: CASSHSTGGNTEAFF. The chain couples TRBV19 to TRBJ1-1; 9 bases match TRBD1. J gave up 1 base and V 5 bases, and 5 bases lay outside the gene matches. Per the germline V gene, CDR1 is LNHDA and CDR2 is SQIVND (reference sequence). The CDR3 has 15 residues.

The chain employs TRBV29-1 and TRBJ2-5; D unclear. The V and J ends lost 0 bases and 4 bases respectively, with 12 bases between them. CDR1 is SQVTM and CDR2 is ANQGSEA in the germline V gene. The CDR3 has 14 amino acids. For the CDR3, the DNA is TGCAGCGTTGAAGAAGCCGGGCCCATAGAGACCCAGTACTTC. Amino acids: CSVEEAGPIETQYF.

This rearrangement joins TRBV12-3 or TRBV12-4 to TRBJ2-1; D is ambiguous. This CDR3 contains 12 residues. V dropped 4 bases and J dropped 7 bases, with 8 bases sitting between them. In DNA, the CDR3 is TGTGCCAGCAGTTCTTACCTGAATGAGCAGTTCTTC. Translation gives CASSSYLNEQFF.

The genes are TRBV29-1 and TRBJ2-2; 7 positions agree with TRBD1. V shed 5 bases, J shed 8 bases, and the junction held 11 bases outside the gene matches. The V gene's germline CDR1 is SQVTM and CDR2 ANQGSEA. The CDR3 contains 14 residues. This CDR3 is CSVTLDRAGGELFF. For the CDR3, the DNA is TGCAGCGTTACACTCGACAGGGCAGGGGGGGAGCTGTTTTTT.

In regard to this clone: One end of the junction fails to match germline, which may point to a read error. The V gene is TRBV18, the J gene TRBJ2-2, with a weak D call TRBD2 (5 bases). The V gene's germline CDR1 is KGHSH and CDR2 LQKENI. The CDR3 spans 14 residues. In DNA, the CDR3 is TGTGCCAGCTCACCTCAAAGGTCCACCGGGGAGCTGCTTTTT. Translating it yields CASSPQRSTGELLF. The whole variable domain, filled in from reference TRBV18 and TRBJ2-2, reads NAGVMQNPRHLVRRRGQEARLRCSPMKGHSHVYWYRQLPEEGLKFMVYLQKENIIDESGMPKERFSAEFPKEGPSILRIQQVVRGDSAAYFCASSPQRSTGELLFGEGSRLTVL.

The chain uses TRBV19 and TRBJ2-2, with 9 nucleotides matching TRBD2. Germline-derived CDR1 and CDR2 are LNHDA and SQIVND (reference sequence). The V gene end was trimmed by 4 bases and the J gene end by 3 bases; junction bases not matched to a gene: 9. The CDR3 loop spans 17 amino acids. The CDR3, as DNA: TGTGCCAGTAGTAGGCGGCGACTAGCGGCTGACACCGGGGAGCTGTTTTTT. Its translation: CASSRRRLAADTGELFF.

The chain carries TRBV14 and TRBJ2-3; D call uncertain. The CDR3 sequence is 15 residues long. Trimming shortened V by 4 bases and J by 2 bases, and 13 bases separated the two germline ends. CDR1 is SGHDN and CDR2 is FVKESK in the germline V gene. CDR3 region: CASSPHGINTDTQYF. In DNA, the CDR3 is TGTGCCAGCAGCCCGCACGGTATAAACACAGATACGCAGTATTTT.

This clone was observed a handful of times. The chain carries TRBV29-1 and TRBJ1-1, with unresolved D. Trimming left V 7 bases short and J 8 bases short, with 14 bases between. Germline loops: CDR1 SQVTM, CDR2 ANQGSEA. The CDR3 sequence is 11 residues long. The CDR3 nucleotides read TGCAGCGGCCTAATCCTAGGGGAAGCTTTCTTT. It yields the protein CSGLILGEAFF. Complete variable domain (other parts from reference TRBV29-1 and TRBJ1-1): SAVISQKPSRDICQRGTSLTIQCQVDSQVTMMFWYRQQPGQSLTLIATANQGSEATYESGFVIDKFPISRPNLTFSTLTVSNMSPEDSSIYLCSGLILGEAFFGQGTRLTVV.

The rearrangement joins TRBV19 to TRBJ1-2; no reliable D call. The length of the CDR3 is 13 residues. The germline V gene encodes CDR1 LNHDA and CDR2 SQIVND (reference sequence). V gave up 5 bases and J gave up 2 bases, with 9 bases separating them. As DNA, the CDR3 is TGTGCCAGTAGTCCCTCGGTGAACTATGGCTACACCTTC. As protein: CASSPSVNYGYTF.

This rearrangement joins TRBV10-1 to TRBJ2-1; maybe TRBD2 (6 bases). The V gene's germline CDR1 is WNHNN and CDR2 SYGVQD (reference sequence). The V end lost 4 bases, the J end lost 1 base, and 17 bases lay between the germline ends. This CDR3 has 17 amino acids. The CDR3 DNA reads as TGCGCCAGCAGTGGCGGAGCGGGTACAGGATCCTACAATGAGCAGTTCTTC. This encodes CASSGGAGTGSYNEQFF.

Written as DNA, the CDR3 is TGTGCCAGTATGCCGATTGGTGGGACGGTGGGAAAACTGTTTTTT. Its translation: CASMPIGGTVGKLFF. This chain connects TRBV19 to TRBJ1-4, with a possible D match to TRBD1 (5 bases). Trimming took 7 bases from V and 10 from J, leaving 22 bases between them. Germline CDR1 reads LNHDA; CDR2 reads SQIVND (reference sequence). The CDR3 contains 15 residues. The full variable domain, rest sourced from reference TRBV19 and TRBJ1-4, is DGGITQSPKYLFRKEGQNVTLSCEQNLNHDAMYWYRQDPGQGLRLIYYSQIVNDFQKGDIAEGYSVSREKKESFPLTVTSAQKNPTAFYLCASMPIGGTVGKLFFGSGTQLSVL.

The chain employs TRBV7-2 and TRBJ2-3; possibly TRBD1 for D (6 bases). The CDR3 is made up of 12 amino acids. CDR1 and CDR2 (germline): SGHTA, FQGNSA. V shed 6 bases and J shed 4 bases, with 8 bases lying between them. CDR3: CASRQGPDTQYF. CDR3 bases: TGTGCCAGCAGACAGGGACCAGATACGCAGTATTTT.

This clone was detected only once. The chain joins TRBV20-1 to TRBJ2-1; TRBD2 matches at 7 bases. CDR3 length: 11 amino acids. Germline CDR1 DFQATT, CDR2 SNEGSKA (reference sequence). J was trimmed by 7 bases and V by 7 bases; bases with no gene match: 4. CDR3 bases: TGCAGTGTTAAGGGAGGGAATGAGCAGTTCTTC. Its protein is CSVKGGNEQFF.

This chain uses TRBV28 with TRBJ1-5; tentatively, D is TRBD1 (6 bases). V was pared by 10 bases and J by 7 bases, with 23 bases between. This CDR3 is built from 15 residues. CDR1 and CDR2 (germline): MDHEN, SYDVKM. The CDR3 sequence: CATNYGGTSFQPQHF. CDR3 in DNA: TGTGCCACCAATTATGGGGGGACATCCTTCCAGCCCCAGCATTTT.

CDR3 sequence reads: CASSYSAGSYQETQYF. Written as DNA, the CDR3 is TGTGCCAGCAGTTACTCAGCAGGGTCGTACCAAGAGACCCAGTACTTC. The J gene is TRBJ2-5, the V gene TRBV6-5; TRBD1 is a possible D gene (5 bases). The V end lost 0 bases, the J end lost 0 bases, and 11 bases lay between the germline ends. In germline, CDR1 is MNHEY, CDR2 SVGAGI. CDR3 length: 16 amino acids.

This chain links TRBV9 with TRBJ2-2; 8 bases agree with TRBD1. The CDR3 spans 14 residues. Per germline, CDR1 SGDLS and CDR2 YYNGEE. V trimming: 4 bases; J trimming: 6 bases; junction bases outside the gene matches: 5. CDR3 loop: CASSHRGYAGELFF. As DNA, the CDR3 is TGTGCCAGCAGCCACAGGGGGTATGCCGGGGAGCTGTTTTTT.